A single sample is the source of the 20 T cell receptor beta chains below, sequenced in a study of T cells in Graves' hyperthyroidism and ophthalmopathy. Researchers took RNA transcripts and amplified the TCR beta CDR3 regions from them. Using the HTBI primer set, a first-round RT-PCR was run on the TCR CDR3. Each CDR3 protein is one row after TCRdb ran MiXCR on the multiplex PCR reads. Among under 750,000 distinct CDR3 sequences listed, approximately 19% were seen once. Sample: blood. These receptors all stem from a woman aged 50 to 60 with Graves' hyperthyroidism that later progressed to Graves' ophthalmopathy.

The chain recombines TRBV19 with TRBJ1-2; D is uncertain. The V gene's germline CDR1 is LNHDA and CDR2 SQIVND (reference sequence). The V gene lost 10 bases and the J gene lost 4 bases, with 13 bases spanning the gap. This CDR3 region has 12 residues. CDR3 nucleotides: TGTGCCACCGGAAGTGGGAGCTATGGCTACACCTTC. Protein sequence: CATGSGSYGYTF.

This clonotype was found many times. V and J are TRBV14 and TRBJ1-2; TRBD1 matches 7 bases. The trim removed 2 bases at V and 6 bases at J, leaving 12 bases unmatched. There are 16 residues in the CDR3. Germline V gene sequence: CDR1 SGHDN, CDR2 FVKESK. CDR3 sequence reads: CASSQPAGTELHGYTF. CDR3 nucleotide sequence: TGTGCCAGCAGCCAACCGGCCGGGACAGAACTACATGGCTACACCTTC.

Many counts were recorded for this clonotype. The chain combines TRBV11-2 with TRBJ2-1; tentatively, D is TRBD1 (7 bases). The CDR3 loop spans 17 amino acids. In germline, CDR1 is SGHAT, CDR2 FQNNGV. The germline V and J ends were trimmed by 5 bases and 4 bases, with 21 bases remaining between them. The CDR3: CASSHLNKTGTYNEQFF. DNA of the CDR3: TGTGCCAGCAGCCACCTCAACAAGACAGGGACTTACAATGAGCAGTTCTTC.

This clonotype turned up a few times. The rearrangement joins TRBV12-5 to TRBJ1-1, with D possibly TRBD1 on 6 matching bases. The germline V and J ends were trimmed by 5 bases and 2 bases, with 12 bases remaining between them. Germline V lookup: CDR1 LGHNT, CDR2 FRNRAP. This CDR3 has 14 residues. The CDR3 protein is CASGPGTYNTEAFF. The CDR3 DNA is TGTGCTAGTGGTCCGGGGACATACAACACTGAAGCTTTCTTT.

Many counts were recorded for this clonotype. The chain carries TRBV3-1 and TRBJ2-5, with D perhaps matching TRBD2 (6 bases). V was clipped by 1 base and J by 3 bases, with 24 bases between them. CDR3 length: 19 residues. CDR1 is LGHDT, CDR2 YNNKEL, per germline (reference sequence). For the CDR3, the DNA is TGTGCCAGCAGCCAAGGGGAGACTAGGATCTGGGGCCGAAAAGAGACCCAGTACTTC. It translates to CASSQGETRIWGRKETQYF.

The chain recombines TRBV2 with TRBJ1-1, with D possibly matching TRBD1 (6 bases). The CDR3 loop spans 16 amino acids. V lost 6 bases and J 0 bases, leaving 17 bases between the germline ends. Germline loops: CDR1 SNHLY, CDR2 FYNNEI. The CDR3 sequence: CASRERTVPLNTEAFF. In nucleotides, the CDR3 is TGTGCCAGCAGGGAAAGGACAGTCCCCTTGAACACTGAAGCTTTCTTT.

This clonotype was detected only a few times. The V call is TRBV20-1, the J call TRBJ2-1; D remains ambiguous. This CDR3 has 14 amino acids. V shed 0 bases and J shed 7 bases, with 13 bases lying between them. The germline CDR1 and CDR2 sequences are DFQATT and SNEGSKA (reference sequence). The CDR3 sequence: CSARDRRVGNEQFF. The CDR3 nucleotides are TGCAGTGCTAGAGATCGTCGGGTCGGTAATGAGCAGTTCTTC.

This clonotype was observed at least ten times. The chain combines TRBV3-1 with TRBJ2-4; the D is unclear. The V gene's germline CDR1 is LGHDT and CDR2 YNNKEL (reference sequence). Trimming pared 2 bases from V and 2 bases from J, leaving 16 bases between. The CDR3 totals 17 residues. The CDR3: CASSQPTKLPPKNIQYF. The CDR3, as DNA: TGTGCCAGCAGCCAACCTACTAAACTACCCCCCAAAAACATTCAGTACTTC.

This clonotype has a count of ten or more. The V and J genes are TRBV11-2 and TRBJ1-4, with D uncertain. Germline loops: CDR1 SGHAT, CDR2 FQNNGV. The CDR3 loop spans 18 amino acids. Deletions cut 0 bases from V and 1 base from J, with 15 bases between. The CDR3 DNA reads as TGTGCCAGCAGCTTAGATCCCCCAACGTCAGTAACTAATGAAAAACTGTTTTTT. It encodes CASSLDPPTSVTNEKLFF.

This clonotype appeared many times. The V and J genes are TRBV3-1 and TRBJ1-2, with D perhaps TRBD1 (6 bases). The CDR3 is 14 amino acids. CDR1 is LGHDT and CDR2 is YNNKEL in the germline V gene (reference sequence). V lost 0 bases to trimming and J lost 7 bases, with 12 bases between them. CDR3 DNA sequence: TGTGCCAGCAGCCAAGATGGCCGGGGGCGTGGCTACACCTTC. Its protein product is CASSQDGRGRGYTF.

Concerning this clonotype: Sequence at one end of the junction differs from germline and may be a read error. The genes are TRBV19 and TRBJ1-5; 10 bases map to TRBD1. The CDR3 has 16 amino acids. Per germline, CDR1 LNHDA and CDR2 SQIVND (reference sequence). CDR3 in DNA: TGTGCCAGTAGTGGGGGGACAGGGGTAGACAATCAGTCCCAGCATTTT. It encodes CASSGGTGVDNQSQHF.

The rearrangement joins TRBV10-3 to TRBJ1-4; D call uncertain. There are 15 residues in the CDR3. Germline V gene data show CDR1 as ENHRY and CDR2 as SYGVKD. Trimming shortened V by 0 bases and J by 8 bases, and 13 bases separated the two germline ends. Here the CDR3 DNA reads TGTGCCATCAGTGAGTCGAGGTATAGTCGGGAAAAACTGTTTTTT. Its translation: CAISESRYSREKLFF.

This clonotype has at least ten counts. The rearrangement uses TRBV11-2 and TRBJ1-1; 8 bases fit TRBD1. From germline, CDR1 is SGHAT and CDR2 FQNNGV. There are 14 residues in the CDR3. The trim removed 4 bases at V and 1 base at J, leaving 2 bases unmatched. CDR3 protein: CASSYRGTNTEAFF. The CDR3 nucleotides are TGTGCCAGCAGCTACAGGGGGACGAACACTGAAGCTTTCTTT.

In its sample, this clonotype was seen many times. The V gene is TRBV7-9, the J gene TRBJ1-4; D remains unclear. The germline CDR1 and CDR2 sequences are SEHNR and FQNEAQ (reference sequence). The CDR3 covers 16 residues. V lost 1 base to trimming and J lost 4 bases, with 13 bases between them. This chain's CDR3 is CASSLGASSYNEKLFF. CDR3 coding DNA: TGTGCCAGCAGCTTAGGGGCGAGCAGCTATAATGAAAAACTGTTTTTT.

This clonotype was picked up a small number of times. This chain connects TRBV20-1 to TRBJ2-7; the match to TRBD1 covers 10 bases. Germline lookup yields CDR1 DFQATT and CDR2 SNEGSKA (reference sequence). This CDR3 comprises 14 residues. Losses at the gene ends were 2 bases for V and 3 bases for J; bases not matched to a gene: 4. For the CDR3, the DNA is TGCAGTGCTAGATGGGGGGACAGGGGCTACGAGCAGTACTTC. Translating it yields CSARWGDRGYEQYF.

This clonotype showed up many times. V usage is TRBV5-1 and J usage is TRBJ2-3, with D perhaps TRBD1 (6 bases). CDR1 SGHRS and CDR2 YFSETQ come from the germline V gene. The CDR3 contains 14 residues. V lost 7 bases and J lost 0, with 12 bases in between. CDR3 residues: CASRYQGSTDTQYF. In DNA, the CDR3 is TGCGCCAGCCGTTACCAGGGGAGCACAGATACGCAGTATTTT.

The chain combines TRBV20-1 with TRBJ2-1; TRBD2 might be the D (5 bases). The germline V gene has CDR1 DFQATT and CDR2 SNEGSKA (reference sequence). The V gene lost 6 bases and the J gene lost 8 bases, with 11 bases spanning the gap. The CDR3 extends over 11 amino acids. CDR3 sequence reads: CSAPGVYEQFF. The CDR3, as DNA: TGCAGTGCCCCCGGGGTCTATGAGCAGTTCTTC.

This clonotype was seen just once. DNA of the CDR3: TGTGCCAGCAGCCCCGGGCCTCCCCCCGGAAGAAACAGCAATCAGCCCCAGCATTTT. This sequence encodes CASSPGPPPGRNSNQPQHF. The genes are TRBV11-2 and TRBJ1-5; D call uncertain. Trimming stripped 5 bases from V and 1 base from J, with 24 bases between. CDR1 and CDR2 from the germline V gene are SGHAT and FQNNGV. The CDR3 has 19 residues. Variable domain in full (rest from reference TRBV11-2 and TRBJ1-5): EAGVAQSPRYKIIEKRQSVAFWCNPISGHATLYWYQQILGQGPKLLIQFQNNGVVDDSQLPKDRFSAERLKGVDSTLKIQPAKLEDSAVYLCASSPGPPPGRNSNQPQHFGDGTRLSIL.

This clonotype was counted at least ten times. The V gene is TRBV11-3, the J gene TRBJ2-5, with a weak D call TRBD2 (5 bases). CDR1 and CDR2 (germline): SGHNT, YENEEA. Trimming removed 3 bases at V and 5 bases at J, with 10 bases between. CDR3 length: 13 amino acids. The CDR3 nucleotides read TGTGCCAGCAGCTTCGGGGTTGGCGAGACCCAGTACTTC. It codes for CASSFGVGETQYF. The variable domain in full, with the rest retrieved from reference TRBV11-3 and TRBJ2-5, is EAGVVQSPRYKIIEKKQPVAFWCNPISGHNTLYWYLQNLGQGPELLIRYENEEAVDDSQLPKDRFSAERLKGVDSTLKIQPAELGDSAVYLCASSFGVGETQYFGPGTRLLVL.

This clonotype was found once. This chain joins TRBV29-1 and TRBJ1-2; a weak D match, TRBD1 (6 bases). Germline CDR1 and CDR2: SQVTM and ANQGSEA. V lost 7 bases, J lost 5 bases, and 17 bases lay in between. CDR3 length: 13 amino acids. The chain's CDR3 is CSGWDTLGYGYTF. For the CDR3, the DNA is TGCAGCGGATGGGACACCCTAGGGTATGGCTACACCTTC.